This T cell receptor beta chain was sequenced for a study of OX40 agonist ivuxolimab in advanced cancers. Background on the study: Each patient was given ivuxolimab into a vein every 2 weeks, at 0.01 to 10 mg/kg. Averaging roughly 60 years in age, with a range of about 23 to 90, the cohort was more than 75% male.

Sequenced by immunoSEQ multiplex PCR; TCRdb stores in-frame clones only, minus some. The sample lists under 75,000 clones, 65% to 90% occurring once. V was pared by 1 base and J by 0 bases, with 6 bases of the junction left unmatched. The CDR3 contains 16 residues. Germline V CDR1 and CDR2: LNHNV, YYDKDF (reference sequence). This clone was recorded only once. Sample: CD4+ or CD8+ T cells sorted from blood, taken in a trial of the OX40 agonist ivuxolimab. The rearrangement uses TRBV15 and TRBJ2-7; 7 bases are shared with TRBD1. The sequence derives from an adult with an advanced solid tumor such as melanoma, head and neck, liver or kidney cancer. The CDR3 DNA is TGTGCCACCAGCAGAGCCCAGACAGGGACCTCCTACGAGCAGTACTTC. Translating gives CATSRAQTGTSYEQYF.